This T cell receptor beta chain was captured in a study of blood T cell repertoires in COVID-19. In the authors' workflow: The assay estimated nucleated cells by amplifying reference gene primers. Clones were read by immunoSEQ multiplex PCR, and TCRdb kept only the in-frame ones, dropping some. V and J calls plus clone size are reproduced from that table; the DNA served to infer D and trimming. The sample lists about 310,000 clones, about nine tenths occurring once. This clone was seen once. Per germline, CDR1 SGHDT and CDR2 YYEEEE. This CDR3 is 17 amino acids long. V gave up 2 bases and J gave up 4 bases; unmatched junction bases: 11. Recovered participants had two consecutive negative NP/OP PCR tests, healthcare professional clearance, or symptom resolution.

This receptor was taken from a woman in her 30s who had recovered from COVID-19. V is TRBV5-6 and J is TRBJ1-2, with 10 positions matching TRBD1. The sequenced sample consisted of PBMCs or T cells enriched from blood (not recorded which). DNA for the CDR3: TGTGCCAGCAGCTTCGGGATGGGACAGGGGCTGCCCTATGGCTACACCTTC. Translated, it gives CASSFGMGQGLPYGYTF.